Presented here are 6 T cell receptor beta chains from one specimen sequenced in a study of early stage breast cancer tumors. Generated by immunoSEQ multiplex PCR, the TCRdb table keeps only in-frame clones and is missing some. This table holds tens of thousands of clones, over 60% found once. The sample consisted of blood. Every receptor here comes from a person aged 50-59 years with breast cancer.

The rearrangement uses TRBV9 and TRBJ2-1; 9 nucleotides align to TRBD2. The CDR3 runs to 15 residues. Germline CDR1 SGDLS, CDR2 YYNGEE. Trimming at V came to 3 bases and at J to 1 base, leaving 2 bases not matched to a gene. CDR3 bases: TGTGCCAGCAGCGGAGCGGGAGGATCCTACAATGAGCAGTTCTTC. Translation gives CASSGAGGSYNEQFF.

V is TRBV13 and J is TRBJ2-1; perhaps TRBD2 as D (6 bases). The CDR3 is 14 amino acids. Germline lookup yields CDR1 PRHDT and CDR2 FYEKMQ (reference sequence). V was trimmed by 5 bases and J by 7 bases, leaving 15 bases between them. The CDR3 DNA reads TGTGCCAGCAGCGCGGGGATAAGCGGAAATGAGCAGTTCTTC. Its translation: CASSAGISGNEQFF.

This clone is judged medium-sized. The chain combines TRBV5-1 with TRBJ1-1, with D perhaps matching TRBD1 (6 bases). This CDR3 contains 13 residues. Germline CDR1 SGHRS, CDR2 YFSETQ. Between the trimmed V and J ends, which lost 2 bases and 3 bases, there was a span of 8 bases. This chain's CDR3 is CASSFEGDTEAFF. For the CDR3, the DNA is TGCGCCAGCAGCTTCGAGGGGGACACTGAAGCTTTCTTT.

There are a few counts of this clone. The genes are TRBV4-3 and TRBJ1-2, with D unresolved. CDR1 is LGHNA and CDR2 is YSLEER in the germline V gene. The CDR3 sequence is 14 residues long. V lost 1 base and J lost 3, with 9 bases in between. The CDR3 DNA reads as TGCGCCAGCAGCCAAGTCGGGAGCGACTATGGCTACACCTTC. It codes for CASSQVGSDYGYTF.

The chain links TRBV5-8 to TRBJ2-2; possibly TRBD2 for D (6 bases). The CDR3 has 14 residues. Germline CDR1 is SGHTS and CDR2 is YDEGEE. Between the trimmed V and J ends, which lost 5 bases and 3 bases, there was a span of 11 bases. This chain's CDR3 is CASSLGLHTGELFF. The CDR3 DNA reads as TGTGCCAGCAGTCTGGGACTTCACACCGGGGAGCTGTTTTTT.

V usage is TRBV7-9 and J usage is TRBJ1-4; D is possibly TRBD1 (5 bases). Trimming stripped 5 bases from V and 7 bases from J, with 17 bases between. The germline V gene encodes CDR1 SEHNR and CDR2 FQNEAQ (reference sequence). This CDR3 is built from 15 residues. CDR3 in amino acids: CASSVDSQVREKLFF. The DNA for the CDR3 is TGTGCCAGCAGCGTCGACAGTCAAGTCCGTGAAAAACTGTTTTTT.